Listed here is a single T cell receptor (beta chain). The data are from a study of blood T cell repertoires in COVID-19. Overall study context: Material from acute and convalescent COVID-19 was sourced from the United States, Italy and Spain. T cells, B-cell-depleted T cells, or PBMCs supplied cDNA or gDNA.

In the authors' workflow: Amplified reference gene primers provided the basis for estimating nucleated cell counts. The protocol was immunoSEQ multiplex PCR, while the TCRdb copy is restricted to in-frame clones and leaves out a portion. V and J calls and clone size come straight from that table; D and trimming were deduced from the DNA. The sample shows around 200,000 clones, 83% of them seen only once. The CDR3 is 14 amino acids. Germline CDR1 and CDR2: GTSNPN and SVGIG (reference sequence). V lost 3 bases and J 4 bases, leaving 15 bases between the germline ends. The rearrangement uses TRBV30 and TRBJ2-5; a weak D match, TRBD1 (6 bases). This receptor was obtained from a woman aged 40 to 55 with active or convalescent COVID-19. Sequencing input: peripheral blood. The CDR3 DNA reads as TGTGCCTGGAGCGCCGGACAGTCACGAGAGACCCAGTACTTC. It specifies CAWSAGQSRETQYF.